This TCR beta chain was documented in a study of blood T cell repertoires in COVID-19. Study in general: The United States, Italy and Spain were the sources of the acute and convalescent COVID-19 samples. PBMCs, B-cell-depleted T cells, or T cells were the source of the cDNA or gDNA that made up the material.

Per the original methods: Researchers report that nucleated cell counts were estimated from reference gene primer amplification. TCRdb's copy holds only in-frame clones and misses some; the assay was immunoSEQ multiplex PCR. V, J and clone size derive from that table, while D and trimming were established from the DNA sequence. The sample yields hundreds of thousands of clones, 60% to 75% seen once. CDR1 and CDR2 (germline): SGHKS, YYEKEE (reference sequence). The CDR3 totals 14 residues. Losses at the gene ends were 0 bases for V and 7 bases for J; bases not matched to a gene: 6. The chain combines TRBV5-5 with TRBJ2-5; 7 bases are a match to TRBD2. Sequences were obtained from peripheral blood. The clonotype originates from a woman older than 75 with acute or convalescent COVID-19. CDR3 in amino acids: CASSLESGLTTQYF. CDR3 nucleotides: TGTGCCAGCAGCTTGGAATCGGGACTAACGACCCAGTACTTC.